This TCR beta chain was identified in a study of T cell responses to AZD1222 COVID-19 vaccine. Study findings and constraints: A mostly white British donor set with more females was recruited, and clonal diversity was possibly underestimated. Increased Spike-specific TCR breadth and depth were observed after two AZD1222 doses.

Measured with immunoSEQ multiplex PCR; TCRdb has only the in-frame clones, and not every one. The sample carries more than 60,000 clones, 87% recorded once. Worth noting for this clone: As yet, its antigen is unknown.

The starting material was peripheral blood, obtained on day 0 of AZD1222 vaccination. This TCR was recovered from an adult in good health.

In DNA, the CDR3 is TGCAGTGCTAGTTCCGGGACAGGGGTCTACGAGCAGTACTTC. Protein: CSASSGTGVYEQYF. The chain carries TRBV20-1 and TRBJ2-7; the match to TRBD1 covers 10 bases. The CDR3 extends over 14 amino acids. V lost 3 bases and J lost 3; bases outside the gene matches: 5. The germline V gene has CDR1 DFQATT and CDR2 SNEGSKA (reference sequence).